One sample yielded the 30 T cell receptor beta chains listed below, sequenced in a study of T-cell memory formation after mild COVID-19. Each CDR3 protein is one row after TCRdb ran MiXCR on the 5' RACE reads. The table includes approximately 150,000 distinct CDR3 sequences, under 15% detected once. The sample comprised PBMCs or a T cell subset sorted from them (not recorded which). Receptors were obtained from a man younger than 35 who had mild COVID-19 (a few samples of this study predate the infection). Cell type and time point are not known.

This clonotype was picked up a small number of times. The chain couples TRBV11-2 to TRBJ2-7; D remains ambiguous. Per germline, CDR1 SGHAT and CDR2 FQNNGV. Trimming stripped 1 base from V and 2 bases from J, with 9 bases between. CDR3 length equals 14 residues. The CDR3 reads CASSLGTGPYEQYV. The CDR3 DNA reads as TGTGCCAGCAGCTTAGGCACGGGCCCCTACGAGCAGTACGTC.

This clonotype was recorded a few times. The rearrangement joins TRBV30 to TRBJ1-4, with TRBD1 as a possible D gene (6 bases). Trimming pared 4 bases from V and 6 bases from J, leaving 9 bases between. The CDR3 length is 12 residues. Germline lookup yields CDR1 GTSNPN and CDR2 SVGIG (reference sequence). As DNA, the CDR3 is TGTGCCTGGACAGGGGCGGATGAAAAACTGTTTTTT. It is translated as CAWTGADEKLFF.

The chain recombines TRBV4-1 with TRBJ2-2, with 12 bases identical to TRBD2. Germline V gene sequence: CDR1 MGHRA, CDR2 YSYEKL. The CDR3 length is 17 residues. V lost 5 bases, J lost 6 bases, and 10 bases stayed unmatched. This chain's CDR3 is CASSFLAGGPVAGELFF. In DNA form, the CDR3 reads TGCGCCAGCAGCTTTCTAGCGGGGGGGCCGGTAGCCGGGGAGCTGTTTTTT.

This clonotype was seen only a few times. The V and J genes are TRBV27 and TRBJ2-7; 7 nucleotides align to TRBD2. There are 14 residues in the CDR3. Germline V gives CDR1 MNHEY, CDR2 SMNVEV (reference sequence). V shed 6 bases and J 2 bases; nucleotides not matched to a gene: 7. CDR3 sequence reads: CASSSVAGTYEQYF. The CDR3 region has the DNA TGTGCCAGCAGCTCAGTAGCGGGTACCTACGAGCAGTACTTC.

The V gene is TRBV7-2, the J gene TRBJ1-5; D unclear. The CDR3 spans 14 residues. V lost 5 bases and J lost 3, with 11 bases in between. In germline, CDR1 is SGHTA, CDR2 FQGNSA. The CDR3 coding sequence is TGTGCCAGCAGCCTTTCCGGGTTCAATCAGCCCCAGCATTTT. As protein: CASSLSGFNQPQHF. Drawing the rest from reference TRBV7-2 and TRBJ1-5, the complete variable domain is GAGVSQSPSNKVTEKGKDVELRCDPISGHTALYWYRQSLGQGLEFLIYFQGNSAPDKSGLPSDRFSAERTGGSVSTLTIQRTQQEDSAVYLCASSLSGFNQPQHFGDGTRLSIL.

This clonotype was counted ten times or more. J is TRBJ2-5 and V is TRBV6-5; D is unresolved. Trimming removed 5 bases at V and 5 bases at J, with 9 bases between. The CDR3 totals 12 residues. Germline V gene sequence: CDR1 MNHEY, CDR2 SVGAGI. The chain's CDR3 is CASSPRMETQYF. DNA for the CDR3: TGTGCCAGCAGTCCCCGAATGGAGACCCAGTACTTC.

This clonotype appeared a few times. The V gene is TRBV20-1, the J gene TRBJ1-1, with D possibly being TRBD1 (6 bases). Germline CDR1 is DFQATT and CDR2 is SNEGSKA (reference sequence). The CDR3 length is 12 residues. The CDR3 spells CTTLGGNTEAFF. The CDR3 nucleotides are TGCACCACCCTAGGGGGGAACACTGAAGCTTTCTTT.

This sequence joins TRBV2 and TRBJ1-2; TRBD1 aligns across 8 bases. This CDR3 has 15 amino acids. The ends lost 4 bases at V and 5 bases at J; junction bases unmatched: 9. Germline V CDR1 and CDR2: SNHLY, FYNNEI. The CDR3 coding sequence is TGTGCCAGCAGTGTCACGGGACAGGAGACTTATGGCTACACCTTC. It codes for CASSVTGQETYGYTF.

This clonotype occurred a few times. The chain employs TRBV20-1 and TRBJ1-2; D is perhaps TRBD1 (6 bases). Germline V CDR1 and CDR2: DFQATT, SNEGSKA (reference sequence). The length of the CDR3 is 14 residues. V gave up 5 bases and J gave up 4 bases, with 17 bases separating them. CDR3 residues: CSASFGGPSYGYTF. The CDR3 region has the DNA TGCAGTGCTTCATTTGGGGGGCCTAGCTATGGCTACACCTTC.

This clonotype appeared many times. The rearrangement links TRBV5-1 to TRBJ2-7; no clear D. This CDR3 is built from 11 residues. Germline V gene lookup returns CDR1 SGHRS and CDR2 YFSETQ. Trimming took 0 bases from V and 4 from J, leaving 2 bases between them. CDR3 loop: CASSLGYEQYF. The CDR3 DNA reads TGCGCCAGCAGCTTGGGTTACGAGCAGTACTTC.

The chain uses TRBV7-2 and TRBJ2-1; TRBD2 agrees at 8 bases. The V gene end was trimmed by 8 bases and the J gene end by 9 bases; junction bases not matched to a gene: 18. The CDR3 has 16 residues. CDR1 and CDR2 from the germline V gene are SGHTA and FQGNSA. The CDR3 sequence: CASGYYSGVSFGEQFF. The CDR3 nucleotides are TGTGCCAGCGGCTATTATAGCGGGGTCTCGTTTGGTGAGCAGTTCTTC.

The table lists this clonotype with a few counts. The CDR3 region is CASSSRGGGPQEQFF. CDR3 sequence (DNA): TGTGCCAGCAGCTCTCGTGGCGGAGGTCCACAGGAGCAGTTCTTC. V is TRBV7-2 and J is TRBJ2-1, with D perhaps TRBD2 (5 bases). Germline CDR1 and CDR2: SGHTA and FQGNSA. The CDR3 is made up of 15 amino acids. V dropped 4 bases and J dropped 10 bases, with 20 bases sitting between them.

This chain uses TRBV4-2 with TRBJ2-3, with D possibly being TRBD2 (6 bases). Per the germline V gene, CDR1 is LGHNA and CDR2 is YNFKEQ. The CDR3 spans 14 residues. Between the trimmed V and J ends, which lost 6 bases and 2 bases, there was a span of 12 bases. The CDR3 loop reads CASRRGSYTDTQYF. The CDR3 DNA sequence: TGTGCCAGCAGACGGGGGAGCTACACAGATACGCAGTATTTT.

CDR3 sequence: CASSLEWVRNTEAFF. DNA of the CDR3: TGCGCCAGCAGCTTGGAATGGGTAAGGAACACTGAAGCTTTCTTT. This chain uses TRBV5-1 with TRBJ1-1; D call uncertain. The V and J ends lost 0 bases and 1 base respectively, with 10 bases between them. This CDR3 spans 15 amino acids. CDR1 and CDR2 (germline): SGHRS, YFSETQ.

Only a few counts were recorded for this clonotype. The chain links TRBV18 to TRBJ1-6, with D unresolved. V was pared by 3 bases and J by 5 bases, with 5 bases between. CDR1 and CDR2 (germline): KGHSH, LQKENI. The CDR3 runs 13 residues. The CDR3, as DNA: TGTGCCAGCTCACCGACAAATAATTCACCCCTCCACTTT. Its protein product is CASSPTNNSPLHF.

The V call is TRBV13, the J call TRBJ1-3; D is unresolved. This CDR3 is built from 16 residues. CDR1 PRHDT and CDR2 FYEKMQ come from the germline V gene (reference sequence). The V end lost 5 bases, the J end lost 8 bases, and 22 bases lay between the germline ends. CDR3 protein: CASSPMRGLEGDTIYF. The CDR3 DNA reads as TGTGCCAGCAGCCCCATGCGCGGTCTGGAGGGAGACACCATATATTTT.

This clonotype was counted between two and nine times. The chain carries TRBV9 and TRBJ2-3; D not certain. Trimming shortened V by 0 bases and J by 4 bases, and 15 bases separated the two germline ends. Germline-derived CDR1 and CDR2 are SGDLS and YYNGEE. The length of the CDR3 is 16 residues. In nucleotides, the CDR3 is TGTGCCAGCAGCGTAGTAGGCTCCCCGACCCCAGATACGCAGTATTTT. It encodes CASSVVGSPTPDTQYF. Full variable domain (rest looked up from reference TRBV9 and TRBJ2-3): DSGVTQTPKHLITATGQRVTLRCSPRSGDLSVYWYQQSLDQGLQFLIQYYNGEERAKGNILERFSAQQFPDLHSELNLSSLELGDSALYFCASSVVGSPTPDTQYFGPGTRLTVL.

CDR3 in DNA: TGTGCCAGCAGCTTTCGGCGGGGGGGATTGGAGACCCAGTACTTC. Translated, it gives CASSFRRGGLETQYF. This rearrangement joins TRBV7-8 to TRBJ2-5; the match to TRBD2 covers 9 bases. CDR1 and CDR2 (germline): SGHVS, FQNEAQ. There are 15 residues in the CDR3. V was clipped by 3 bases and J by 5 bases; unmatched bases: 7. Full variable domain (outside the CDR3, taken from reference TRBV7-8 and TRBJ2-5): GAGVSQSPRYKVAKRGQDVALRCDPISGHVSLFWYQQALGQGPEFLTYFQNEAQLDKSGLPSDRFFAERPEGSVSTLKIQRTQQEDSAVYLCASSFRRGGLETQYFGPGTRLLVL.

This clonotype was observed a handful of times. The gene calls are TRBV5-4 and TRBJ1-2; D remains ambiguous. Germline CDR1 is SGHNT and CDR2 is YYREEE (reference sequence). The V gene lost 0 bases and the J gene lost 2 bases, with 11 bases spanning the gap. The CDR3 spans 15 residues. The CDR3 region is CASSLVHAGNYGYTF. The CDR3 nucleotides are TGTGCCAGCAGCTTGGTACATGCGGGAAACTATGGCTACACCTTC.

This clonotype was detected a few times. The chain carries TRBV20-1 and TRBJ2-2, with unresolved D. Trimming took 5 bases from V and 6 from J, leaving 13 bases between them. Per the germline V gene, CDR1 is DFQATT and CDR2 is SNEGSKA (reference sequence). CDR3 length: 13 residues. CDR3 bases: TGCAGTGCTCGACCGGCCCCCTCCGGGGAGCTGTTTTTT. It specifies CSARPAPSGELFF.

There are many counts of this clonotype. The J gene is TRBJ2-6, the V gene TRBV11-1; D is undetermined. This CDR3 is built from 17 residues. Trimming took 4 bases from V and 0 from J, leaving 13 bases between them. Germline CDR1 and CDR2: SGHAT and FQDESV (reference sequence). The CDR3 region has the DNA TGTGCCAGCAGCTCCTTCCAGTACGGCTCTGGGGCCAACGTCCTGACTTTC. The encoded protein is CASSSFQYGSGANVLTF.

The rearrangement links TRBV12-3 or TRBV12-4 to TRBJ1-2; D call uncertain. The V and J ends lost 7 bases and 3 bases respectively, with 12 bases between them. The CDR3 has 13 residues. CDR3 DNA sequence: TGTGCCAGCAAGAGGGATCTCCACTATGGCTACACCTTC. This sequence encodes CASKRDLHYGYTF.

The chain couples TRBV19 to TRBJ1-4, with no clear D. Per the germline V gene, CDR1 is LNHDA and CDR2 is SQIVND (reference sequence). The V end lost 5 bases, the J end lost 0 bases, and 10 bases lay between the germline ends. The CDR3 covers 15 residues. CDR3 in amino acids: CASSQGAATNEKLFF. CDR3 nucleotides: TGTGCCAGTAGTCAAGGAGCTGCAACTAATGAAAAACTGTTTTTT.

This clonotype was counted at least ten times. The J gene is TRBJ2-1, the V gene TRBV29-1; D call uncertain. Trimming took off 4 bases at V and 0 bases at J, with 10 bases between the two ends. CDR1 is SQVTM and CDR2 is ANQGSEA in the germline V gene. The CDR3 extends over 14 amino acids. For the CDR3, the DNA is TGCAGCGTTGTCGAGATCGGCTCCTACAATGAGCAGTTCTTC. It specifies CSVVEIGSYNEQFF.

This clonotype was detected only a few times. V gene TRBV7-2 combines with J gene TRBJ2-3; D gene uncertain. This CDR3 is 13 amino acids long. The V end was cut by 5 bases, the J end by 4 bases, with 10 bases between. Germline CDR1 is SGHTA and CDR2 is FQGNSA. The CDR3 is CASSGPPPDTQYF. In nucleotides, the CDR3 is TGTGCCAGCAGCGGCCCTCCCCCAGATACGCAGTATTTT.

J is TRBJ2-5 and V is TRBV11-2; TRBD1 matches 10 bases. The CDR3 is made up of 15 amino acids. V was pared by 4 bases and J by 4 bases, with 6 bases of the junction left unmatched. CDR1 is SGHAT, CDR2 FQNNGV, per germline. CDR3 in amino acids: CASSSGQGYRETQYF. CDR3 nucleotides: TGTGCCAGCAGCTCGGGACAGGGGTACCGAGAGACCCAGTACTTC.

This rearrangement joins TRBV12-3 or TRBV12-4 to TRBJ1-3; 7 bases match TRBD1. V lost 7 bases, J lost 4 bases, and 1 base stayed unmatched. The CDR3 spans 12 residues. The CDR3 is CASTDRGNTIYF. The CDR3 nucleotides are TGTGCCAGCACGGACAGGGGAAACACCATATATTTT.

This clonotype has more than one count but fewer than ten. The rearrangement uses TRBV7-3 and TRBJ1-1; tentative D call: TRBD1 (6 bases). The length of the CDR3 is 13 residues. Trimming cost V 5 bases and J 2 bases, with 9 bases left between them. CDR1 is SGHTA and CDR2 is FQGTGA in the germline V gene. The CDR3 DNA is TGTGCCAGCAGCGCGGACAGAAACACTGAAGCTTTCTTT. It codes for CASSADRNTEAFF.

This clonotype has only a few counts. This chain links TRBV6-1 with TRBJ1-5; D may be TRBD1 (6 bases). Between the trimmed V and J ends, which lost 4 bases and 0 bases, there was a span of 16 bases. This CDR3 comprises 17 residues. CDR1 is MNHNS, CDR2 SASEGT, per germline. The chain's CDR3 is CASSVSTGSNSNQPQHF. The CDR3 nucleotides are TGTGCCAGCAGTGTTTCTACAGGGTCGAATAGCAATCAGCCCCAGCATTTT.

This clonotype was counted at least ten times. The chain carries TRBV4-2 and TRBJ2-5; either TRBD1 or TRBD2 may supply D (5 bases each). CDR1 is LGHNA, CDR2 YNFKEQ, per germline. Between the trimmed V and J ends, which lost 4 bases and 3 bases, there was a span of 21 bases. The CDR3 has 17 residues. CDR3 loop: CASSPQKESRGEETQYF. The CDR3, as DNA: TGTGCCAGCAGCCCCCAAAAGGAGTCCAGAGGGGAAGAGACCCAGTACTTC.